This T cell receptor (beta chain) was identified in a study of blood T cell repertoires in COVID-19. On the study more broadly: From the United States, Italy and Spain came samples of acute and convalescent COVID-19. PBMCs, B-cell-depleted T cells, or T cells were the source of the cDNA or gDNA that made up the material.

Per germline, CDR1 LNHDA and CDR2 SQIVND (reference sequence). CDR3 size: 14 residues. The V segment lost 7 bases and the J segment 2 bases; nucleotides outside the gene matches: 6. Per the original data handling: Counts of nucleated cells, estimated from reference gene primer amplification, were obtained. Using immunoSEQ multiplex PCR, the repertoire was profiled, and TCRdb retains in-frame clones only, with some absent. The DNA was the basis for D and trimming; V, J and clone size are from that table. The profile shows 60,000 to 70,000 clones, more than 90% of them singletons. The rearrangement links TRBV19 to TRBJ2-3, with 7 bases that match TRBD1. The clonotype comes from a human donor with active COVID-19. The donor label of this sample is uncertain. Sequenced input: peripheral blood. In DNA form, the CDR3 reads TGTGCCAGTACCCAGACAGGGTCCACAGATACGCAGTATTTT. Translation gives CASTQTGSTDTQYF.